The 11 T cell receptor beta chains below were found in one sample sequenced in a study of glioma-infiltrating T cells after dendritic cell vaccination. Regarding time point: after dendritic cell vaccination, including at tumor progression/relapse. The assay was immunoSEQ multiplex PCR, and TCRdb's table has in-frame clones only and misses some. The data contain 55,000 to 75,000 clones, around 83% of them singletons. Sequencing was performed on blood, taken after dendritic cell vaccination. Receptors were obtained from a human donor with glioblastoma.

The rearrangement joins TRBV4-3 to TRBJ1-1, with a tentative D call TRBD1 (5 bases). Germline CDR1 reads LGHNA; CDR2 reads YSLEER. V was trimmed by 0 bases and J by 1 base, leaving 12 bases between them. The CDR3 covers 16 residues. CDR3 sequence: CASSQEIRTRNTEAFF. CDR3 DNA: TGCGCCAGCAGCCAAGAGATTAGGACAAGGAACACTGAAGCTTTCTTT.

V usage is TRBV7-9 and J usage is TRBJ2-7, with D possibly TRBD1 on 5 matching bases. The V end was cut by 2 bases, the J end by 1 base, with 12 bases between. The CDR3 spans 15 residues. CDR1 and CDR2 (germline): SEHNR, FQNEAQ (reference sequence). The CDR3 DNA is TGTGCCAGCAGCTTAAAACAGGTTAATTCCTACGAGCAGTACTTC. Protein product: CASSLKQVNSYEQYF. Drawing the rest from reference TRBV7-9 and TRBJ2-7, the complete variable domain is DTGVSQNPRHKITKRGQNVTFRCDPISEHNRLYWYRQTLGQGPEFLTYFQNEAQLEKSRLLSDRFSAERPKGSFSTLEIQRTEQGDSAMYLCASSLKQVNSYEQYFGPGTRLTVT.

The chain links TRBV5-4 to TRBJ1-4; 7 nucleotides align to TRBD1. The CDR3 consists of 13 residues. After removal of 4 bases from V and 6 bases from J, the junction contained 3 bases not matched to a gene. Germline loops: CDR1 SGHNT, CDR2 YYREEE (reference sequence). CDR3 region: CASSVTGDEKLFF. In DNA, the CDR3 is TGTGCCAGCAGCGTTACAGGGGATGAAAAACTGTTTTTT.

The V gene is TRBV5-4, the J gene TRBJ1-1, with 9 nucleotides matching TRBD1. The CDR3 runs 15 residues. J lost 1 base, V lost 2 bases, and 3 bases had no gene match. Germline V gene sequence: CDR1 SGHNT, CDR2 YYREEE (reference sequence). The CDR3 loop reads CASSFLGQGNTEAFF. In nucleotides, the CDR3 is TGTGCCAGCAGCTTTCTGGGACAGGGGAACACTGAAGCTTTCTTT.

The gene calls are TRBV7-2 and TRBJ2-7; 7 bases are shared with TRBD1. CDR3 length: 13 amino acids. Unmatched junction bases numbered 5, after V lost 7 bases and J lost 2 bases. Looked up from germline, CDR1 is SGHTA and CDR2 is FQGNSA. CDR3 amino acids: CASNQGVPYEQYF. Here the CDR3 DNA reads TGTGCCAGCAACCAGGGGGTTCCCTACGAGCAGTACTTC.

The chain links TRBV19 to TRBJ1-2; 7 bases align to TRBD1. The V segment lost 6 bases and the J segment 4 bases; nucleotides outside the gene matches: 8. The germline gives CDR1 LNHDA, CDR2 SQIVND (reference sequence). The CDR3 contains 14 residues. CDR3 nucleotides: TGTGCCAGTAGGCAAACAGGGGAAGCCTATGGCTACACCTTC. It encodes CASRQTGEAYGYTF. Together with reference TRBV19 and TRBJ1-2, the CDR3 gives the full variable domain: DGGITQSPKYLFRKEGQNVTLSCEQNLNHDAMYWYRQDPGQGLRLIYYSQIVNDFQKGDIAEGYSVSREKKESFPLTVTSAQKNPTAFYLCASRQTGEAYGYTFGSGTRLTVV.

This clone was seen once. This CDR3 is CASSLSDSNYGYTF. The CDR3 coding sequence is TGTGCCAGCAGCTTATCCGACTCTAACTATGGCTACACCTTC. The rearrangement uses TRBV7-2 and TRBJ1-2; D is unresolved. Trimming removed 2 bases at V and 0 bases at J, with 7 bases between. From germline, CDR1 is SGHTA and CDR2 FQGNSA. The CDR3 extends over 14 amino acids. Full variable domain (remainder filled in from reference TRBV7-2 and TRBJ1-2): GAGVSQSPSNKVTEKGKDVELRCDPISGHTALYWYRQSLGQGLEFLIYFQGNSAPDKSGLPSDRFSAERTGGSVSTLTIQRTQQEDSAVYLCASSLSDSNYGYTFGSGTRLTVV.

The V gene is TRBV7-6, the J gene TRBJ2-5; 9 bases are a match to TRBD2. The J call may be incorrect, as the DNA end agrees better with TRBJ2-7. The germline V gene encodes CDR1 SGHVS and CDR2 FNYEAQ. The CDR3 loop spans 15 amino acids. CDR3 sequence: CASSLGPSGVYEQYF. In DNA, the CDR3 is TGTGCCAGCAGCTTAGGTCCTAGCGGGGTCTACGAGCAGTACTTC.

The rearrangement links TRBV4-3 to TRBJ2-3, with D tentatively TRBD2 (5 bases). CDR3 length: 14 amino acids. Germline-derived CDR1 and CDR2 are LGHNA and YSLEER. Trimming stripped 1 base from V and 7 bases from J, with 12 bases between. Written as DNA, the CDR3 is TGCGCCAGCAGCCAAGGGGCGGGCGTGAATACGCAGTATTTT. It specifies CASSQGAGVNTQYF.

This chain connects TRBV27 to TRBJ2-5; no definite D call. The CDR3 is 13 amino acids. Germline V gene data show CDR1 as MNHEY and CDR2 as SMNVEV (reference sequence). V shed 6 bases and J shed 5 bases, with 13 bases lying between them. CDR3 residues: CASSLGGWETQYF. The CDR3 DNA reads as TGTGCCAGCAGCCTCGGCGGCTGGGAGACCCAGTACTTC.

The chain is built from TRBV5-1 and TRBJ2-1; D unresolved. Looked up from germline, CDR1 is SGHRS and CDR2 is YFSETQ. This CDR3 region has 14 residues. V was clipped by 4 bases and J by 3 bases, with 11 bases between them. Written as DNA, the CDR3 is TGCGCCAGCAGCACAGACCCTCTCTACAATGAGCAGTTCTTC. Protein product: CASSTDPLYNEQFF.